This TCR beta chain was captured in a study of blood T cell repertoires in COVID-19. In the study's own analysis: Reference gene primer amplification gave nucleated cell count estimates. The method was immunoSEQ multiplex PCR; TCRdb's version includes in-frame clones alone and lacks a portion of them. D and trimming were read from the DNA, whereas the V and J calls and clone size are those reported in that table. The sample lists some 62,000 clones; approximately 80% were seen once. Per the germline V gene, CDR1 is WSHSY and CDR2 is SAAADI. This CDR3 contains 12 residues. V dropped 2 bases and J dropped 6 bases, with 8 bases sitting between them.

Sequenced input: peripheral blood. The sequence was collected from a man aged 55-75 years with COVID-19, enrolled during active disease. The J gene is TRBJ2-7, the V gene TRBV10-2, with no clear D. The CDR3 loop reads CASSELGGEQYF. CDR3 sequence (DNA): TGCGCCAGCAGTGAGCTCGGTGGCGAGCAGTACTTC.